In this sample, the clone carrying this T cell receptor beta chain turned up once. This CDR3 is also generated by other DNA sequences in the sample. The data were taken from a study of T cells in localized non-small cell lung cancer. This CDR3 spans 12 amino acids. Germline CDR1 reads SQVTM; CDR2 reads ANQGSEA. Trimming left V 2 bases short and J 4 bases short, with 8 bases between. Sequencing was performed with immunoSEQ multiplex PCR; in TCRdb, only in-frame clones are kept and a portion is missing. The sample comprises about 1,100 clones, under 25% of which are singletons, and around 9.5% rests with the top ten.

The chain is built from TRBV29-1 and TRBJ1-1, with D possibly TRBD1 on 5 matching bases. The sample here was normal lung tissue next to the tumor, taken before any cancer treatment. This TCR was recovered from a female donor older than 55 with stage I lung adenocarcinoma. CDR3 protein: CSVELQGTEAFF. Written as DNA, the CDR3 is TGCAGCGTTGAACTCCAGGGCACTGAAGCTTTCTTT.